A selection of T cell receptor beta chains follows, all from one sample in a study of cytomegalovirus exposure and HLA in healthy donors. Profiled with immunoSEQ multiplex PCR; TCRdb holds only in-frame clones, not every one. The table has about 150,000 clones, about four fifths seen once. Sequencing input: PBMCs. The receptors here all came from a girl aged 10-17 years in good health and CMV-seropositive. Both conserved end residues are part of each CDR3. Fields, in order: clone size, D gene, J gene, V gene, CDR3 protein, CDR3 DNA. D genes are given only for firm matches. Clone size, where shown, is once, few, many, or a class for clones that have expanded.

>few|.|TRBJ2-7|TRBV27
CASSVSGDIHEQYF
TGTGCCAGCAGTGTATCGGGGGACATCCACGAGCAGTACTTC
>once|TRBD1|TRBJ2-7|TRBV6-5
CASSRDRFYEQYF
TGTGCCAGCAGTCGGGACAGATTCTACGAGCAGTACTTC
>.|.|TRBJ1-4|TRBV6-5
CASSYSLNEKLFF
TGTGCCAGCAGTTACTCGTTAAATGAAAAACTGTTTTTT
>.|.|TRBJ1-2|TRBV9
CASSDPLQGDGYTF
TGTGCCAGCAGCGATCCCCTCCAGGGCGATGGCTACACCTTC
>.|TRBD1|TRBJ2-5|TRBV7-9
CASSLMGQQETQYF
TGTGCCAGCAGCTTAATGGGACAGCAAGAGACCCAGTACTTC
>.|.|TRBJ1-1|TRBV6-5
CASSRAQNTEAFF
TGTGCCAGCAGCAGGGCCCAGAACACTGAAGCTTTCTTT
>.|.|TRBJ2-7|TRBV11-3
CASSPTGGPYEQYF
TGTGCCAGCAGCCCGACTGGTGGCCCCTACGAGCAGTACTTC
>.|TRBD1|TRBJ2-7|TRBV5-6
CATRGTGGYEQYF
TGTGCCACCAGAGGGACAGGGGGCTACGAGCAGTACTTC
>few|.|TRBJ1-1|TRBV7-2
CASSRRLEMNTEAFF
TGTGCCAGCAGCCGACGACTAGAGATGAACACTGAAGCTTTCTTT
>.|.|TRBJ1-3|TRBV6-1
CTSSVLGDSGNTIYF
TGTACCAGCAGTGTGCTGGGAGACTCTGGAAACACCATATATTTT
>once|.|TRBJ1-1|TRBV7-9
CASSLALAEAFF
TGTGCCAGCAGCTTAGCACTAGCTGAAGCTTTCTTT